These 18 T cell receptor beta chains came from one sample sequenced in a study of T cells in Graves' hyperthyroidism and ophthalmopathy. From RNA transcripts, TCR beta CDR3 regions were amplified. The HTBI primer set drove a first-round RT-PCR of the TCR CDR3. Each CDR3 protein is one row after TCRdb ran MiXCR on the multiplex PCR reads. The data hold 650,000 to 850,000 distinct CDR3 sequences, with around 20% observed a single time. The sample comprised blood. The receptors shown here come from a woman aged 50 to 60 with Graves' hyperthyroidism that later progressed to Graves' ophthalmopathy.

In its sample, this clonotype was seen a few times. The chain joins TRBV6-2 or TRBV6-3 to TRBJ2-1; D gene unclear. Trimming removed 2 bases at V and 2 bases at J, with 16 bases between. The CDR3 runs 17 residues. Germline V CDR1 and CDR2: MNHEY, SVGEGT. This CDR3 is CASSYPTDVRTYNEQFF. The CDR3 DNA reads TGTGCCAGCAGTTACCCTACGGACGTCCGTACCTACAATGAGCAGTTCTTC.

This clonotype was picked up a small number of times. The CDR3 here is CASSTIQGYKQYF. The CDR3 DNA sequence: TGTGCCAGCAGTACTATACAGGGATACAAGCAGTACTTC. The V and J genes are TRBV6-1 and TRBJ2-7; tentative D call: TRBD1 (6 bases). This CDR3 is built from 13 residues. Between the trimmed V and J ends, which lost 5 bases and 8 bases, there was a span of 16 bases. CDR1 is MNHNS and CDR2 is SASEGT in the germline V gene.

The rearrangement links TRBV24-1 to TRBJ2-3; 13 bases fit TRBD2. V dropped 3 bases and J dropped 7; count of bases not matched to a gene: 9. The CDR3 sequence is 17 residues long. The germline V gene encodes CDR1 KGHDR and CDR2 SFDVKD. Here the CDR3 reads CATSDRRLAGGLYTQYF. The CDR3, as DNA: TGTGCCACCAGTGATCGAAGACTAGCGGGGGGTTTATATACGCAGTATTTT.

This clonotype has more than one count but fewer than ten. V usage is TRBV9 and J usage is TRBJ1-1, with D tentatively TRBD1 (6 bases). CDR1 and CDR2 from the germline V gene are SGDLS and YYNGEE. The CDR3 sequence is 13 residues long. V lost 4 bases, J lost 11 bases, and 18 bases lay in between. The CDR3 coding sequence is TGTGCCAGCAGCTCCCGACACCCAGGGGAGGCTTTCTTT. It yields the protein CASSSRHPGEAFF.

This clonotype has a handful of counts. The V gene is TRBV3-1, the J gene TRBJ2-5; 7 nucleotides align to TRBD2. Per the germline V gene, CDR1 is LGHDT and CDR2 is YNNKEL (reference sequence). The CDR3 spans 20 residues. J lost 3 bases, V lost 4 bases, and 23 bases had no gene match. The CDR3 reads CASSRLRGGARGGPKETQYF. The DNA of the CDR3 is TGTGCCAGCAGCCGGCTGCGGGGAGGAGCGCGCGGGGGACCAAAAGAGACCCAGTACTTC.

This clonotype was seen many times. The rearrangement joins TRBV2 to TRBJ2-1; 9 positions agree with TRBD2. Germline-derived CDR1 and CDR2 are SNHLY and FYNNEI. V shed 3 bases, J shed 0 bases, and the junction held 6 bases outside the gene matches. This CDR3 spans 17 amino acids. CDR3 sequence (DNA): TGTGCCAGCAGTGATGCTAGCGGGGACCGCTCCTACAATGAGCAGTTCTTC. Translation gives CASSDASGDRSYNEQFF.

The chain combines TRBV12-3 or TRBV12-4 with TRBJ2-1; a possible D gene is TRBD2 (6 bases). The CDR3 length is 16 residues. Trimming removed 3 bases from V and 4 bases from J, with 16 bases in between. Here the CDR3 reads CASSFWGREVYNEQFF. In DNA, the CDR3 is TGTGCCAGCAGTTTCTGGGGCAGGGAGGTGTACAATGAGCAGTTCTTC.

The table lists this clonotype with a few counts. The J gene is TRBJ1-6, the V gene TRBV6-1; D perhaps matches TRBD1 (5 bases). V was shortened by 6 bases and J by 14 bases, with 14 bases between the two germline ends. This CDR3 spans 12 amino acids. Germline values: CDR1 MNHNS, CDR2 SASEGT. This CDR3 is CASSPAGPALHF. CDR3 coding DNA: TGTGCCAGCAGCCCCGCAGGGCCAGCCCTCCACTTT.

CDR3 residues: CASSLDPTNTGELFF. The CDR3 DNA is TGTGCCAGCAGCTTAGATCCCACGAACACCGGGGAGCTGTTTTTT. V usage is TRBV11-3 and J usage is TRBJ2-2; no clear D. Germline V gene sequence: CDR1 SGHNT, CDR2 YENEEA. The CDR3 is 15 residues long. V was cut by 0 bases and J by 0 bases, with 5 bases left in between.

This sequence joins TRBV6-1 and TRBJ2-2; 7 positions match TRBD2. In germline, CDR1 is MNHNS, CDR2 SASEGT. This CDR3 is 15 amino acids long. V shed 7 bases, J shed 3 bases, and the junction held 8 bases outside the gene matches. CDR3 sequence reads: CASTAGLPDTGELFF. For the CDR3, the DNA is TGTGCCAGCACAGCGGGACTACCAGACACCGGGGAGCTGTTTTTT.

In its sample, this clonotype was seen many times. The chain links TRBV2 to TRBJ2-5, with 8 bases fitting TRBD2. The CDR3 has 14 amino acids. Germline loops: CDR1 SNHLY, CDR2 FYNNEI. The V and J ends lost 2 bases and 6 bases, in that order; junction bases with no gene match: 5. The CDR3 DNA is TGTGCCAGCAGTGAAAGCCGGGGGGGTAAGACCCAGTACTTC. Translated: CASSESRGGKTQYF. Looking up the rest from reference TRBV2 and TRBJ2-5 gives the full variable domain: EPEVTQTPSHQVTQMGQEVILRCVPISNHLYFYWYRQILGQKVEFLVSFYNNEISEKSEIFDDQFSVERPDGSNFTLKIRSTKLEDSAMYFCASSESRGGKTQYFGPGTRLLVL.

This clonotype was detected many times. V and J are TRBV30 and TRBJ1-5; D not resolved. The CDR3 totals 12 residues. Trimming took off 0 bases at V and 5 bases at J, with 5 bases between the two ends. In germline, CDR1 is GTSNPN, CDR2 SVGIG (reference sequence). CDR3 DNA sequence: TGTGCCTGGAGTGTATTCGATCAGCCCCAGCATTTT. The encoded protein is CAWSVFDQPQHF. Full variable domain (rest looked up from reference TRBV30 and TRBJ1-5): SQTIHQWPATLVQPVGSPLSLECTVEGTSNPNLYWYRQAAGRGLQLLFYSVGIGQISSEVPQNLSASRPQDRQFILSSKKLLLSDSGFYLCAWSVFDQPQHFGDGTRLSIL.

The rearrangement joins TRBV7-6 to TRBJ1-1; D ambiguous. Trimming removed 1 base at V and 5 bases at J, with 8 bases between. This CDR3 has 13 residues. Germline V gene data show CDR1 as SGHVS and CDR2 as FNYEAQ. CDR3 sequence (DNA): TGTGCCAGCAGCTTAGAGTCGGAGACTGAAGCTTTCTTT. Protein sequence: CASSLESETEAFF.

This clonotype was found a few times. The DNA for the CDR3 is TGTGCCAGCAGCCCGACCACATCACTGAACTATGGCTACACCTTC. This gives the protein CASSPTTSLNYGYTF. This chain joins TRBV9 and TRBJ1-2; no reliable D call. This CDR3 comprises 15 residues. Germline V gene sequence: CDR1 SGDLS, CDR2 YYNGEE. V lost 4 bases and J 2 bases, leaving 15 bases between the germline ends. Full variable domain (missing parts from reference TRBV9 and TRBJ1-2): DSGVTQTPKHLITATGQRVTLRCSPRSGDLSVYWYQQSLDQGLQFLIQYYNGEERAKGNILERFSAQQFPDLHSELNLSSLELGDSALYFCASSPTTSLNYGYTFGSGTRLTVV.

The chain is built from TRBV3-1 and TRBJ1-5; TRBD1 is a possible D gene (5 bases). Germline assignment: CDR1 LGHDT and CDR2 YNNKEL (reference sequence). CDR3 length equals 14 residues. Trimming removed 4 bases at V and 7 bases at J, with 14 bases between. The CDR3 bases are TGTGCCAGCAGCCCAGGCAGGGAACGCCAGCCCCAGCATTTT. Its translation is CASSPGRERQPQHF.

The chain couples TRBV10-3 to TRBJ1-1, with 8 bases aligning to TRBD1. Germline loops: CDR1 ENHRY, CDR2 SYGVKD. The V segment lost 7 bases and the J segment 5 bases; nucleotides outside the gene matches: 9. The CDR3 runs to 14 residues. CDR3 DNA sequence: TGTGCCATCACCACACAGGGGGTAGGTACTGAAGCTTTCTTT. The encoded protein is CAITTQGVGTEAFF.

This clonotype has at least ten counts. The chain combines TRBV11-1 with TRBJ2-7; TRBD1 matches 7 bases. Trimming cost V 5 bases and J 4 bases; bases outside gene matches: 8. The CDR3 runs to 14 residues. Germline CDR1 and CDR2: SGHAT and FQDESV (reference sequence). CDR3 sequence: CASSPTQGWYEQYF. The CDR3, as DNA: TGTGCCAGCAGCCCGACACAGGGGTGGTACGAGCAGTACTTC.

CDR3 loop: CASPTVPPPYSNQPQHF. The CDR3 DNA is TGTGCCAGCCCGACGGTACCGCCTCCGTATAGCAATCAGCCCCAGCATTTT. V gene TRBV27 combines with J gene TRBJ1-5; D gene unclear. This CDR3 contains 17 residues. V was shortened by 8 bases and J by 0 bases, with 20 bases between the two germline ends. Germline V lookup: CDR1 MNHEY, CDR2 SMNVEV (reference sequence).